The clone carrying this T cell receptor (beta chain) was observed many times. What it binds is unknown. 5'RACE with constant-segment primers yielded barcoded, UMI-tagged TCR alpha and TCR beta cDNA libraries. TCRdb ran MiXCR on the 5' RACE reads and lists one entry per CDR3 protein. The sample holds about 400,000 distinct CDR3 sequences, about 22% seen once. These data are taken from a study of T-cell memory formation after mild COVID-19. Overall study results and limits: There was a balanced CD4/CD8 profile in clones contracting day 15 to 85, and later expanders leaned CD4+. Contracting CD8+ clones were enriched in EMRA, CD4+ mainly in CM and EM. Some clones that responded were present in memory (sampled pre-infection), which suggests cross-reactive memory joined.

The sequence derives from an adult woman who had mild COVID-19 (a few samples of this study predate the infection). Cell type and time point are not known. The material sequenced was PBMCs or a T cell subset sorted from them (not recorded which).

The CDR3 loop reads CASSVGTSQETQYF. DNA for the CDR3: TGTGCCAGCAGCGTAGGGACTAGCCAAGAGACCCAGTACTTC. This sequence joins TRBV9 and TRBJ2-5; 7 bases line up with TRBD2. CDR3 length equals 14 residues. Trimming took 0 bases from V and 1 from J; bases not matched to a gene: 0. The germline V gene has CDR1 SGDLS and CDR2 YYNGEE. Based on the CDR3 plus reference TRBV9 and TRBJ2-5, the full variable domain is DSGVTQTPKHLITATGQRVTLRCSPRSGDLSVYWYQQSLDQGLQFLIQYYNGEERAKGNILERFSAQQFPDLHSELNLSSLELGDSALYFCASSVGTSQETQYFGPGTRLLVL.